The sequence of this TCR beta chain was determined in a study of regulatory T cells in long-lasting Graves disease. This clonotype was seen a handful of times. Its matching antigen is unknown. Construction of TCR beta libraries relied on iRepertoire HTBI primers and on Arm-PCR targeting CDR3 regions. TCRdb itself ran the multiplex PCR reads through MiXCR, one entry per CDR3 protein. The table shows approximately 470,000 distinct CDR3 sequences, with 15% to 20% occurring only once. The time point denotes: newly diagnosed GD, antithyroid drugs for less than 3 months. Extracted RNA from PBMCs served as the source of the TCR library. General study results and limits: Persistent disease samples used TRBV28, TRBJ1-2 and TRBJ2-5 preferentially. Comparison showed that persistent patients shared more public clonotypes (roughly 2,500) than new patients (approximately 870).

V lost 0 bases, J lost 8 bases, and 14 bases lay in between. Germline V CDR1 and CDR2: KGHSH, LQKENI. The CDR3 is 15 residues long. The same sample was also studied in work on T cells in Graves' hyperthyroidism and ophthalmopathy. That study reports: HTBI primers drove first-round RT-PCR of the TCR CDR3.

This specimen consisted of peripheral blood mononuclear cells (PBMCs), obtained at new diagnosis, from a patient treated with antithyroid drugs. The chain has TRBV18 and TRBJ2-1; possibly TRBD1 for D (5 bases). The receptor comes from a man aged 40-49 years with Graves disease. Here the CDR3 reads CASSPPLSGLHEQFF. The CDR3 region has the DNA TGTGCCAGCTCACCACCGTTGTCAGGGCTCCATGAGCAGTTCTTC.